The entry below gives a single TCR beta chain sequence along with its context. The clone's antigen remains unknown. Base qualities are missing; no much larger clone stands one base away. TCRbeta CDR3 regions were amplified from genomic DNA by means of the immunoSEQ Assay, a bias-controlled multiplex PCR. The paper's data handling went like this. The number of nucleated cells in each sample was estimated by amplification of reference gene primers within the assay. To quantify the absolute abundance of each unique TCRbeta CDR3 rearrangement, sequence reads were collapsed and filtered. For each sample, productive Simpson clonality was calculated as the square root of Simpson's diversity index over productive rearrangements. Not all clones reach the TCRdb copy of this immuneACCESS table, which keeps in-frame sequences only. Checked studies attribute under half of the gap to unresolved V genes and leave the rest unexplained. Clonal size and the V and J genes are those of that table, whereas D and trimming came from the DNA. The sample yields approximately 250,000 clones; approximately 86% were counted once. The ten largest make up 1.5% to 2% of the sample.

Including the terminal cysteine and phenylalanine, the CDR3 comprises 16 residues. The only DNA kept is the CDR3, 48 bases in frame from the first base. According to the germline V gene, CDR1 reads SGHRS and CDR2 reads YFSETQ. V loses 4 bases, J loses 2 bases, and the germline ends lie 19 bases apart. A second Seattle source provided samples from volunteer blood donors who had recovered from COVID-19. Whole blood was collected in K2EDTA tubes by collaborating institutions according to the institutions' own protocols. For TCRbeta analysis, collaborator samples were shipped as frozen whole blood, as isolated PBMCs, or as DNA extracted from either sample type. The data stem from a study of blood T cell repertoires in COVID-19 (dated by TCRdb to about 2020). For the study in its entirety: Samples covering the acute and convalescent phases of COVID-19 were provided by collaborators in the United States, Italy and Spain. A freely available public database, intended as a resource for researchers studying the immune response to SARS-CoV-2, is where the repertoires were released. The prospective study material was composed of cDNA or gDNA derived from T cells, B-cell-depleted T cells, or PBMCs. Deeply sampled blood TCRbeta repertoires from subjects exposed to, actively infected with, or recovered from COVID-19 were included in the dataset. Where available, HLA class I and class II types were taken from metadata supplied by the sample provider and were not determined by assay-based typing. The sample metadata nearly always contained a de-identified subject ID, COVID-19 status, age in years and sex. Samples came from the ongoing ImmuneRACE study (first 160 participants) plus 1,254 subjects from 6 global collaborators. What the study reported, not specific to this receptor: How much clinical and demographic metadata was included differed by source and by participant, and the metadata was provided uncurated.

The TCR was taken from a woman aged 60-75 years who had recovered from COVID-19. The chain couples TRBV5-1 to TRBJ2-7; 5 matching bases give a weak D call of TRBD1. The sample taken for sequencing was peripheral blood. Read as DNA, the sequence is TGCGCCAGCAGCGCCGGCATGCGTGGGGCTACCTACGAGCAGTACTTC. It specifies CASSAGMRGATYEQYF.